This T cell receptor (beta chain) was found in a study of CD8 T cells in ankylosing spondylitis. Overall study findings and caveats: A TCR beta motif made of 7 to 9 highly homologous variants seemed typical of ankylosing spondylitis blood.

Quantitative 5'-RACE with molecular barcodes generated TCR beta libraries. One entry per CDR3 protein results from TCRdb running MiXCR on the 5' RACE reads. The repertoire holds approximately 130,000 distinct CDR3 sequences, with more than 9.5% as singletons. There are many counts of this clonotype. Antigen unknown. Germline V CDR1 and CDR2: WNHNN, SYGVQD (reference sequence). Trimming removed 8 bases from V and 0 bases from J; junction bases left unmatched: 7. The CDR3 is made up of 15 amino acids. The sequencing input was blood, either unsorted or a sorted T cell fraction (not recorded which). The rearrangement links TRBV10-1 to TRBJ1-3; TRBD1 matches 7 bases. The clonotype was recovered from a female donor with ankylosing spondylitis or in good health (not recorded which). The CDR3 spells CASQEAGGSGNTIYF. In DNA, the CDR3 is TGCGCCAGCCAGGAGGCAGGGGGCTCTGGAAACACCATATATTTT.